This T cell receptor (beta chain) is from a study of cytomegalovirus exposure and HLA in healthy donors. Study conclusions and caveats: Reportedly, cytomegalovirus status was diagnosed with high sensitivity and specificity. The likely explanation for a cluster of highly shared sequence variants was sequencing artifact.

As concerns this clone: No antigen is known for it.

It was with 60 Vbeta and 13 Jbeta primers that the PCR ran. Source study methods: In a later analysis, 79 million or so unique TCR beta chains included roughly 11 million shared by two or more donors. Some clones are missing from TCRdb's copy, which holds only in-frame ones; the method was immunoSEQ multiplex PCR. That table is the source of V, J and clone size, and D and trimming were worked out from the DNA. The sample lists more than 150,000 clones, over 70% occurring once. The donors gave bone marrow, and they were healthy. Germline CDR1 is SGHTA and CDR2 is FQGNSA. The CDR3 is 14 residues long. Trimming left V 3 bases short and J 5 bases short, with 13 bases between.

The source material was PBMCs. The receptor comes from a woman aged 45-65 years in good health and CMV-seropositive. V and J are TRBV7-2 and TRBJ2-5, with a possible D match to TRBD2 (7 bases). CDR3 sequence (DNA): TGTGCCAGCAGCTTCGGGGGGCAGAAGGAGACCCAGTACTTC. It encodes CASSFGGQKETQYF.